One sample yielded the 11 T cell receptor beta chains listed below, sequenced in a study of T cells in Graves' hyperthyroidism and ophthalmopathy. Amplified TCR beta CDR3 regions derived from RNA transcripts. When the TCR CDR3 underwent first-round RT-PCR, the HTBI primer set was used. MiXCR, run by TCRdb on the multiplex PCR reads, gives a single entry per CDR3 protein. The profile covers about 540,000 distinct CDR3 sequences, with roughly 46% appearing a single time and roughly 8.2% taken by the ten largest. The sample was peripheral blood or thyroid tissue (not recorded which). Source of these receptors: a woman between 18 and 30 years old with Graves' hyperthyroidism.

There are many counts of this clonotype. This rearrangement joins TRBV19 to TRBJ1-5; D might be TRBD1 (5 bases). Germline V lookup: CDR1 LNHDA, CDR2 SQIVND (reference sequence). V shed 9 bases and J shed 0 bases, with 15 bases lying between them. This CDR3 comprises 15 residues. CDR3: CASARVTDSNQPQHF. The CDR3 DNA reads TGTGCCAGCGCCCGGGTGACAGATAGCAATCAGCCCCAGCATTTT.

The J gene is TRBJ1-4, the V gene TRBV20-1; 7 bases line up with TRBD1. Germline CDR1 DFQATT, CDR2 SNEGSKA (reference sequence). V lost 3 bases, J lost 9 bases, and 4 bases stayed unmatched. CDR3 length: 12 residues. CDR3: CSASQGGKKLFF. The CDR3 nucleotides read TGCAGTGCTAGTCAGGGGGGGAAAAAACTGTTTTTT.

The V and J genes are TRBV20-1 and TRBJ2-5; 10 nucleotides align to TRBD2. The J segment lost 2 bases and the V segment lost 1 base, leaving 7 bases of the junction unmatched. This CDR3 region has 16 residues. Per the germline V gene, CDR1 is DFQATT and CDR2 is SNEGSKA (reference sequence). The chain's CDR3 is CSARGGLAETQETQYF. The DNA of the CDR3 is TGCAGTGCTAGAGGTGGACTAGCGGAGACACAAGAGACCCAGTACTTC.

The CDR3 DNA reads TGCAACGTCACGTCCCGGGACAGGGCTAACTACGAGCAGTACTTC. It codes for CNVTSRDRANYEQYF. The rearrangement links TRBV29-1 to TRBJ2-7; 9 bases fit TRBD1. The germline V gene encodes CDR1 SQVTM and CDR2 ANQGSEA. CDR3 size: 15 residues.

V gene TRBV2 combines with J gene TRBJ1-5, with D unresolved. Trimming took off 5 bases at V and 4 bases at J, with 15 bases between the two ends. CDR1 SNHLY and CDR2 FYNNEI come from the germline V gene. CDR3 length: 15 residues. CDR3 region: CASSTRRTQNQPQHF. DNA for the CDR3: TGTGCCAGCAGTACCCGACGGACCCAGAATCAGCCCCAGCATTTT. Combining the CDR3 with reference TRBV2 and TRBJ1-5 gives the whole variable domain EPEVTQTPSHQVTQMGQEVILRCVPISNHLYFYWYRQILGQKVEFLVSFYNNEISEKSEIFDDQFSVERPDGSNFTLKIRSTKLEDSAMYFCASSTRRTQNQPQHFGDGTRLSIL.

A remark on this clonotype: The CDR3 does not end in the conserved phenylalanine or tryptophan, so this is likely a read error. J is TRBJ2-7 and V is TRBV5-1; D ambiguous. The ends were cut back, 4 bases at V and 0 bases at J, with 8 bases in the middle. The CDR3 is made up of 13 amino acids. Per germline, CDR1 SGHRS and CDR2 YFSETQ. Written as DNA, the CDR3 is TGCGCCAGCAGCGGCGGCAGCTCCTACGAGCAGTACCTC. Translation gives CASSGGSSYEQYL.

This clonotype was detected once. The V gene is TRBV5-1, the J gene TRBJ1-4; 9 bases map to TRBD1. This CDR3 contains 15 residues. Looked up from germline, CDR1 is SGHRS and CDR2 is YFSETQ. V lost 0 bases, J lost 8 bases, and 5 bases stayed unmatched. The CDR3 loop is CASSLDRTGDEKLFF. For the CDR3, the DNA is TGCGCCAGCAGCTTGGATCGGACAGGGGACGAAAAACTGTTTTTT.

V is TRBV19 and J is TRBJ1-1; D remains unclear. The CDR3 has 13 amino acids. Trimming removed 5 bases from V and 3 bases from J, with 10 bases in between. Germline loops: CDR1 LNHDA, CDR2 SQIVND (reference sequence). This chain's CDR3 is CASSATPDTEAFF. The DNA for the CDR3 is TGTGCCAGTAGTGCTACCCCAGACACTGAAGCTTTCTTT. The full variable domain, in which reference TRBV19 and TRBJ1-1 provide the parts outside the CDR3, is DGGITQSPKYLFRKEGQNVTLSCEQNLNHDAMYWYRQDPGQGLRLIYYSQIVNDFQKGDIAEGYSVSREKKESFPLTVTSAQKNPTAFYLCASSATPDTEAFFGQGTRLTVV.

This clonotype showed up many times. The gene calls are TRBV19 and TRBJ1-1; TRBD1 agrees at 9 bases. Per the germline V gene, CDR1 is LNHDA and CDR2 is SQIVND (reference sequence). The CDR3 is 17 residues long. With 6 bases clipped from V and 3 bases from J, the junction kept 14 bases outside the gene matches. For the CDR3, the DNA is TGTGCCAGTAGCCTAGAGGTTTGGGACAGGGTCGACACTGAAGCTTTCTTT. Residues: CASSLEVWDRVDTEAFF.

Concerning this clonotype: A read error may produce the germline difference seen at one junction end. J is TRBJ2-6 and V is TRBV24-1; 7 bases fit TRBD1. The germline CDR1 and CDR2 sequences are KGHDR and SFDVKD. The CDR3 is 16 residues long. CDR3 bases: TGTGCCACCAGTGACCTGACAGGGTTTGGGGACAACGTCCTGACTTTC. This sequence encodes CATSDLTGFGDNVLTF.

This clonotype was picked up many times. The J gene is TRBJ1-1, the V gene TRBV20-1, with unresolved D. The germline V and J ends were trimmed by 3 bases and 4 bases, with 9 bases remaining between them. This CDR3 is built from 12 residues. Germline V gene data show CDR1 as DFQATT and CDR2 as SNEGSKA (reference sequence). This chain's CDR3 is CSASPWATEAFF. In nucleotides, the CDR3 is TGCAGTGCTAGCCCCTGGGCCACTGAAGCTTTCTTT.